A single sample is the source of the 11 T cell receptor beta chains below, sequenced in a study of blood T cell repertoires in COVID-19. Measured with immunoSEQ multiplex PCR; TCRdb has only the in-frame clones, and not every one. This table has about 220,000 clones, 80% appearing once. Sequenced: peripheral blood. These receptors originate from a woman aged 70-85 years with acute or convalescent COVID-19.

The genes are TRBV7-3 and TRBJ2-1; the match to TRBD1 covers 7 bases. With V trimmed by 0 bases and J by 12 bases, 8 bases remained unmatched. Germline V gene sequence: CDR1 SGHTA, CDR2 FQGTGA. The CDR3 loop spans 14 amino acids. CDR3 loop: CASSLTQLQGVQFF. As DNA, the CDR3 is TGTGCCAGCAGCTTAACCCAACTTCAGGGGGTGCAGTTCTTC.

The rearrangement links TRBV21-1 to TRBJ2-3; the listed D gene, TRBD1, was not tested against the DNA. TRBV21-1 is reported as a pseudogene. There are 16 residues in the CDR3. CDR3 sequence reads: CASSKDGTGSTDTQYF. CDR3 sequence (DNA): TGTGCCAGCAGCAAAGATGGAACAGGGAGCACAGATACGCAGTATTTT.

This clone was counted between two and nine times. The V gene is TRBV4-1, the J gene TRBJ1-2; possible D gene TRBD1, 6 bases. The length of the CDR3 is 14 residues. Germline lookup yields CDR1 MGHRA and CDR2 YSYEKL. V was cut by 2 bases and J by 6 bases, with 13 bases left in between. DNA for the CDR3: TGCGCCAGCAGCCAAACAGGGAAGAAGAATGGCTACACCTTC. This encodes CASSQTGKKNGYTF.

The chain links TRBV6-2 or TRBV6-3 to TRBJ2-7, with D perhaps matching TRBD1 (6 bases). The CDR3 extends over 11 amino acids. CDR1 is MNHEY and CDR2 is SVGEGT in the germline V gene. The V gene lost 3 bases and the J gene lost 9 bases, with 9 bases spanning the gap. The CDR3, as DNA: TGTGCCAGCAGTTATCAAGGGGGGCAGTACGTC. As protein: CASSYQGGQYV.

The chain recombines TRBV7-2 with TRBJ1-2; 7 nucleotides agree with TRBD1. This CDR3 region has 13 residues. Germline assignment: CDR1 SGHTA and CDR2 FQGNSA. V dropped 6 bases and J dropped 4; count of bases not matched to a gene: 5. CDR3 bases: TGTGCCAGCAGTCGGGACAGCTCCTATGGCTACACCTTC. Protein: CASSRDSSYGYTF.

J is TRBJ1-5 and V is TRBV2; D call uncertain. Trimming took off 4 bases at V and 2 bases at J, with 9 bases between the two ends. Germline V gene sequence: CDR1 SNHLY, CDR2 FYNNEI. The CDR3 runs to 14 residues. CDR3 DNA sequence: TGTGCCAGCAGTGGCGGCCTTGGCAATCAGCCCCAGCATTTT. This codes for CASSGGLGNQPQHF.

This chain uses TRBV30 with TRBJ1-1, with a weak D call TRBD1 (5 bases). CDR3 size: 15 residues. Trimming removed 5 bases at V and 0 bases at J, with 16 bases between. Germline loops: CDR1 GTSNPN, CDR2 SVGIG (reference sequence). The CDR3: CAWQALGGMNTEAFF. CDR3 DNA: TGTGCCTGGCAAGCGCTGGGGGGGATGAACACTGAAGCTTTCTTT.

The chain has TRBV24-1 and TRBJ1-1, with D possibly being TRBD1 (5 bases). Germline V gene lookup returns CDR1 KGHDR and CDR2 SFDVKD. Between the trimmed V and J ends, which lost 4 bases and 5 bases, there was a span of 13 bases. This CDR3 is 14 amino acids long. The CDR3 bases are TGTGCCACCAGTGAGGGGGGTCTTCGAACTGAAGCTTTCTTT. Protein sequence: CATSEGGLRTEAFF.

In its sample, this clone was seen once. V is TRBV12-3 or TRBV12-4 and J is TRBJ1-2; 11 bases line up with TRBD1. There are 13 residues in the CDR3. After removal of 6 bases from V and 7 bases from J, the junction contained 4 bases not matched to a gene. The CDR3 DNA reads as TGTGCCAGCAGCCCCGGGACAGGGGGTGGCTACACCTTC. Residues: CASSPGTGGGYTF.

J is TRBJ1-4 and V is TRBV5-1; D may be TRBD1 (6 bases). The CDR3 runs 18 residues. V lost 0 bases to trimming and J lost 8 bases, with 23 bases between them. Germline CDR1 is SGHRS and CDR2 is YFSETQ. For the CDR3, the DNA is TGCGCCAGCAGCTTGGCGGGGGGATCTACAGGGAGAGGAGAAAAACTGTTTTTT. Encoded protein: CASSLAGGSTGRGEKLFF. Using reference TRBV5-1 and TRBJ1-4 for the parts outside the CDR3, the full variable domain is KAGVTQTPRYLIKTRGQQVTLSCSPISGHRSVSWYQQTPGQGLQFLFEYFSETQRNKGNFPGRFSGRQFSNSRSEMNVSTLELGDSALYLCASSLAGGSTGRGEKLFFGSGTQLSVL.

The rearrangement uses TRBV5-1 and TRBJ2-5, with 8 positions matching TRBD1. Germline CDR1 and CDR2: SGHRS and YFSETQ. J lost 2 bases, V lost 1 base, and 7 bases had no gene match. CDR3 length equals 16 residues. CDR3 loop: CASSLTLTGVQETQYF. For the CDR3, the DNA is TGCGCCAGCAGCTTGACCCTGACAGGGGTTCAAGAGACCCAGTACTTC.